This TCR beta chain was observed in a study of blood T cell repertoires in COVID-19. About the study: Italy, Spain and the United States were the sources of the convalescent and acute COVID-19 samples. PBMCs, B-cell-depleted T cells, or T cells provided the cDNA or gDNA that made up the material.

Original processing notes: Reference gene primer amplification gave estimated nucleated cell counts. Assay used: immunoSEQ multiplex PCR; TCRdb lists only in-frame clones, some missing. V and J calls and clone size are as listed in that table; D and trimming were resolved from the DNA. This sample has 50,000 to 65,000 clones, with 88% found just once. The V gene's germline CDR1 is MGHDK and CDR2 SYGVNS. The CDR3 sequence is 14 residues long. Trimming removed 6 bases from V and 3 bases from J, with 11 bases in between. Input material: peripheral blood. The origin of this receptor is a man aged 55 to 70 with acute or convalescent COVID-19. The chain carries TRBV25-1 and TRBJ2-2; D possibly corresponds to TRBD2 (6 bases). The CDR3 here is CASRHWGDTGELFF. The DNA for the CDR3 is TGTGCCAGCAGGCACTGGGGGGACACCGGGGAGCTGTTTTTT.